The 28 T cell receptor beta chains reported below all come from one sample, sequenced in a study of T cells in Graves' hyperthyroidism and ophthalmopathy (dated by TCRdb to between 2018 and 2021). Libraries came from multiplex PCR. Instrument used: Illumina HiSeq 2000. Amplification of TCR beta CDR3 regions was carried out from RNA transcripts. For the first round of RT-PCR on the TCR CDR3, the HTBI primer set was used together with the Qiagen OneStep RT-PCR kit. TCRdb passed the public sequencing reads through fastp at Q25 and MiXCR, retaining productive beta sequences. One record per CDR3 amino acid sequence lists the most common genes and DNA. The sample table shows about 290,000 distinct CDR3 sequences, and roughly 15% are seen once. The ten largest clones add up to roughly 7.7% of the sample. The sample consisted of blood. Source of these receptors: a woman in her thirties or forties with Graves' hyperthyroidism.

This clonotype has at least ten counts. The chain carries TRBV2 and TRBJ1-5; 11 bases map to TRBD1. From germline, CDR1 is SNHLY and CDR2 FYNNEI. The CDR3 spans 15 residues. V trimming: 5 bases; J trimming: 6 bases; junction bases outside the gene matches: 6. This CDR3 reads CASSFGQGAGQPQHF. CDR3 nucleotides: TGTGCCAGCAGTTTCGGACAGGGGGCTGGTCAGCCCCAGCATTTT.

This clonotype appeared many times. The J gene is TRBJ1-2, the V gene TRBV2; D is possibly TRBD1 (6 bases). The CDR3 length is 14 residues. The germline V and J ends were trimmed by 2 bases and 6 bases, with 13 bases remaining between them. In germline, CDR1 is SNHLY, CDR2 FYNNEI. CDR3 in amino acids: CASSELDSLDGYTF. The CDR3, as DNA: TGTGCCAGCAGTGAACTGGACAGCTTAGATGGCTACACCTTC.

This rearrangement joins TRBV19 to TRBJ1-3; a possible D gene is TRBD1 (5 bases). Trimming left V 0 bases short and J 7 bases short, with 16 bases between. The CDR3 runs 16 residues. Germline V gives CDR1 LNHDA, CDR2 SQIVND (reference sequence). The CDR3 protein is CASSIDLTDPGNTIYF. The CDR3 DNA reads TGTGCCAGTAGTATAGATTTGACAGACCCCGGGAACACCATATATTTT. Based on the CDR3 plus reference TRBV19 and TRBJ1-3, the full variable domain is DGGITQSPKYLFRKEGQNVTLSCEQNLNHDAMYWYRQDPGQGLRLIYYSQIVNDFQKGDIAEGYSVSREKKESFPLTVTSAQKNPTAFYLCASSIDLTDPGNTIYFGEGSWLTVV.

In its sample, this clonotype was seen many times. The chain has TRBV11-2 and TRBJ2-7; D is unclear. This CDR3 has 14 residues. Trimming took off 4 bases at V and 0 bases at J, with 10 bases between the two ends. Germline CDR1 and CDR2: SGHAT and FQNNGV. The CDR3 coding sequence is TGTGCCAGCAGCTGGCTAGAGGACTCCTACGAGCAGTACTTC. It yields the protein CASSWLEDSYEQYF.

This sequence joins TRBV4-2 and TRBJ2-3, with 8 bases matching TRBD2. Germline CDR1 reads LGHNA; CDR2 reads YNFKEQ. V lost 4 bases to trimming and J lost 0 bases; unmatched junction nucleotides: 3. The CDR3 extends over 15 amino acids. The CDR3 sequence is CASSPSSGSTDTQYF. CDR3 coding DNA: TGTGCCAGCAGCCCATCTAGCGGGAGCACAGATACGCAGTATTTT.

To note about this clonotype: Just one base apart from a much larger clone, this may be a read error. The conserved phenylalanine or tryptophan is not found at the CDR3 terminus, so this likely reflects a read error. The CDR3 loop reads CASSLTGGWGGYTL. As DNA, the CDR3 is TGTGCCAGCAGCTTAACAGGAGGCTGGGGTGGCTACACCCTC. The rearrangement joins TRBV11-2 to TRBJ1-2; TRBD1 is a possible D gene (5 bases). Germline assignment: CDR1 SGHAT and CDR2 FQNNGV. The CDR3 spans 14 residues. The ends were cut back, 2 bases at V and 7 bases at J, with 14 bases in the middle.

This clonotype is medium-sized (0.01 to 0.1%). This chain uses TRBV2 with TRBJ1-1, with D unresolved. The V gene lost 6 bases and the J gene lost 1 base, with 3 bases spanning the gap. The CDR3 has 11 residues. CDR1 and CDR2 (germline): SNHLY, FYNNEI. The CDR3 region has the DNA TGTGCCAGCAGAGGGAACACTGAAGCTTTCTTT. Its translation is CASRGNTEAFF.

This clonotype was detected ten times or more. The chain couples TRBV12-3 or TRBV12-4 to TRBJ2-5, with 8 bases that match TRBD2. The V gene end was trimmed by 5 bases and the J gene end by 4 bases; junction bases not matched to a gene: 3. The CDR3 covers 13 residues. The CDR3 DNA is TGTGCCAGCAGTACGGGGGGGCGAGAGACCCAGTACTTC. Protein sequence: CASSTGGRETQYF.

This clonotype appeared many times. The V gene is TRBV28, the J gene TRBJ2-1, with TRBD1 identical over 8 bases. The CDR3 is 15 amino acids. V lost 4 bases and J lost 6; bases outside the gene matches: 8. In germline, CDR1 is MDHEN, CDR2 SYDVKM. CDR3 protein: CASSSSRTGTNEQFF. The CDR3 DNA follows: TGTGCCAGCAGTTCTTCAAGGACAGGGACCAATGAGCAGTTCTTC.

This clonotype was seen ten or more times. The rearrangement uses TRBV2 and TRBJ2-7; 9 bases fit TRBD2. The germline gives CDR1 SNHLY, CDR2 FYNNEI. The CDR3 runs to 17 residues. Losses at the gene ends were 5 bases for V and 4 bases for J; bases not matched to a gene: 15. The CDR3 DNA reads TGTGCCAGCAGTATAGCGGGAGTTGGAGGTTTCGATTACGAGCAGTACTTC. Its translation is CASSIAGVGGFDYEQYF.

This clonotype showed up many times. This sequence joins TRBV2 and TRBJ1-4; 8 bases map to TRBD1. CDR1 is SNHLY and CDR2 is FYNNEI in the germline V gene. With V trimmed by 8 bases and J by 7 bases, 6 bases remained unmatched. The CDR3 sequence is 13 residues long. The CDR3 sequence: CASVSGTGEKLFF. The CDR3, as DNA: TGTGCCAGCGTCAGTGGGACAGGTGAAAAACTGTTTTTT.

There are many counts of this clonotype. The chain has TRBV28 and TRBJ2-1; D may be TRBD1 (5 bases). CDR1 is MDHEN and CDR2 is SYDVKM in the germline V gene. Trimming removed 2 bases from V and 14 bases from J, with 13 bases in between. This CDR3 is built from 12 residues. This CDR3 is CASSLRLAGKFF. In DNA, the CDR3 is TGTGCCAGCAGTTTAAGGTTGGCAGGGAAGTTCTTC.

This chain connects TRBV28 to TRBJ2-7; possibly TRBD1 for D (6 bases). CDR1 MDHEN and CDR2 SYDVKM come from the germline V gene. This CDR3 contains 15 residues. V lost 6 bases and J 3 bases, leaving 18 bases between the germline ends. This CDR3 reads CASSPGTRQGYEQYF. As DNA, the CDR3 is TGTGCCAGCAGCCCCGGGACACGGCAGGGCTACGAGCAGTACTTC.

This clonotype has ten or more counts. The chain links TRBV7-8 to TRBJ2-7; D may match TRBD1 or TRBD2 (5 bases each). In germline, CDR1 is SGHVS, CDR2 FQNEAQ. This CDR3 has 13 amino acids. V lost 5 bases and J lost 5, with 13 bases in between. The CDR3 protein is CASSPDGTDEQYF. The CDR3 nucleotides read TGTGCCAGCAGCCCCGATGGGACGGACGAGCAGTACTTC.

This clonotype was found many times. V usage is TRBV12-3 or TRBV12-4 and J usage is TRBJ1-3; D ambiguous. With 6 bases removed from V and 0 bases from J, the gap between germline ends came to 6 bases. CDR3 size: 13 residues. CDR3 in amino acids: CASRLGSGNTIYF. CDR3 DNA: TGTGCCAGCAGGTTGGGCTCTGGAAACACCATATATTTT.

This clonotype was seen many times. The rearrangement joins TRBV2 to TRBJ1-5; TRBD1 might be the D (5 bases). The CDR3 is made up of 14 amino acids. Germline CDR1 and CDR2: SNHLY and FYNNEI. Trimming cost V 4 bases and J 4 bases, with 11 bases left between them. DNA for the CDR3: TGTGCCAGCAGTGCCGGGACGGATAATCAGCCCCAGCATTTT. The encoded protein is CASSAGTDNQPQHF.

V is TRBV6-1 and J is TRBJ1-2; 7 bases match TRBD1. The CDR3 is made up of 15 amino acids. In germline, CDR1 is MNHNS, CDR2 SASEGT. Trimming removed 5 bases from V and 1 base from J; junction bases left unmatched: 7. CDR3 sequence reads: CASSPTGANNYGYTF. The CDR3 region has the DNA TGTGCCAGCAGTCCAACAGGGGCAAATAACTATGGCTACACCTTC.

The chain joins TRBV7-2 to TRBJ1-1; D unclear. The V and J ends lost 6 bases and 4 bases respectively, with 18 bases between them. Germline-derived CDR1 and CDR2 are SGHTA and FQGNSA. The CDR3 extends over 15 amino acids. The CDR3 coding sequence is TGTGCCAGCAGTCATGGACGGGAATATGTCACTGAAGCTTTCTTT. This codes for CASSHGREYVTEAFF.

This clonotype was picked up many times. This rearrangement joins TRBV2 to TRBJ2-1; D perhaps matches TRBD2 (5 bases). Trimming left V 4 bases short and J 1 base short, with 8 bases between. Germline V CDR1 and CDR2: SNHLY, FYNNEI. This CDR3 is built from 14 residues. CDR3 bases: TGTGCCAGCAGTGTGAGAGGGTCCTACAATGAGCAGTTCTTC. It is translated as CASSVRGSYNEQFF.

This clonotype was picked up many times. This chain uses TRBV28 with TRBJ2-1, with TRBD2 identical over 10 bases. Trimming at V came to 1 base and at J to 6 bases, leaving 6 bases not matched to a gene. There are 16 residues in the CDR3. Per germline, CDR1 MDHEN and CDR2 SYDVKM. CDR3 sequence reads: CASSLLGSGRRNEQFF. In DNA form, the CDR3 reads TGTGCCAGCAGTTTATTAGGTAGCGGGAGGCGCAATGAGCAGTTCTTC.

This clonotype was counted only a few times. This chain links TRBV20-1 with TRBJ2-3; 8 positions match TRBD2. Germline V lookup: CDR1 DFQATT, CDR2 SNEGSKA (reference sequence). V lost 0 bases and J lost 4; bases outside the gene matches: 6. The CDR3 extends over 15 amino acids. CDR3 residues: CSARDAGRAADTQYF. In nucleotides, the CDR3 is TGCAGTGCTAGAGATGCCGGGAGGGCCGCAGATACGCAGTATTTT.

To note about this clonotype: Given the absence of the conserved phenylalanine or tryptophan at the CDR3 end, a read error is likely. The genes are TRBV2 and TRBJ2-7; the D gene is possibly TRBD1 (6 bases). The CDR3 is 14 residues long. V was clipped by 4 bases and J by 2 bases, with 12 bases between them. CDR1 and CDR2 (germline): SNHLY, FYNNEI. Here the CDR3 reads CASSGQVGPYEQYL. The CDR3 bases are TGTGCCAGCAGTGGACAGGTTGGCCCCTACGAGCAGTACCTC.

This clonotype was seen many times. The chain carries TRBV12-3 or TRBV12-4 and TRBJ2-5; TRBD2 aligns across 8 bases. V lost 8 bases to trimming and J lost 3 bases; unmatched junction nucleotides: 11. The CDR3 sequence is 15 residues long. CDR3 sequence (DNA): TGTGCCAGCGCTGAGCCGGGAGGGGGGAAAGAGACCCAGTACTTC. This sequence encodes CASAEPGGGKETQYF.

This rearrangement joins TRBV5-4 to TRBJ2-7, with TRBD2 matching over 7 bases. In germline, CDR1 is SGHNT, CDR2 YYREEE (reference sequence). The CDR3 consists of 14 residues. With 5 bases clipped from V and 0 bases from J, the junction kept 5 bases outside the gene matches. The CDR3 loop is CASSPTSASYEQYF. In DNA form, the CDR3 reads TGTGCCAGCAGTCCTACTAGCGCCTCCTACGAGCAGTACTTC.

This clonotype was observed a handful of times. A read error is possible here, since a much larger clone lies one base away. The rearrangement links TRBV12-3 or TRBV12-4 to TRBJ2-7; 11 bases are shared with TRBD2. CDR3 length equals 15 residues. V gave up 5 bases and J gave up 7 bases; unmatched junction bases: 10. The CDR3 nucleotides are TGTGCCAGCAGTCAAGGGACTAGCGGAGTCAATGAGCAGTACTTC. It specifies CASSQGTSGVNEQYF.

At least ten counts were recorded for this clonotype. This chain links TRBV20-1 with TRBJ2-7; 11 nucleotides agree with TRBD2. Germline-derived CDR1 and CDR2 are DFQATT and SNEGSKA (reference sequence). The V and J ends lost 3 bases and 4 bases, in that order; junction bases with no gene match: 11. The CDR3 is 16 residues long. The CDR3: CSASIWGTSGGYEQYF. CDR3 in DNA: TGCAGTGCTAGTATCTGGGGGACTAGCGGAGGGTACGAGCAGTACTTC.

This clonotype was counted many times. J is TRBJ2-7 and V is TRBV7-2; TRBD2 matches at 10 bases. Trimming removed 2 bases from V and 3 bases from J; junction bases left unmatched: 4. The germline V gene encodes CDR1 SGHTA and CDR2 FQGNSA. This CDR3 region has 15 residues. The CDR3 sequence is CASSLMGLANYEQYF. CDR3 nucleotides: TGTGCCAGCAGCTTAATGGGACTAGCGAACTACGAGCAGTACTTC.

This clonotype was picked up many times. The V and J genes are TRBV28 and TRBJ1-5; D gene unclear. The CDR3 runs 12 residues. From germline, CDR1 is MDHEN and CDR2 SYDVKM. Between the trimmed V and J ends, which lost 2 bases and 7 bases, there was a span of 6 bases. The DNA of the CDR3 is TGTGCCAGCAGTTTAGCTAGGCAGCCCCAGCATTTT. It specifies CASSLARQPQHF.